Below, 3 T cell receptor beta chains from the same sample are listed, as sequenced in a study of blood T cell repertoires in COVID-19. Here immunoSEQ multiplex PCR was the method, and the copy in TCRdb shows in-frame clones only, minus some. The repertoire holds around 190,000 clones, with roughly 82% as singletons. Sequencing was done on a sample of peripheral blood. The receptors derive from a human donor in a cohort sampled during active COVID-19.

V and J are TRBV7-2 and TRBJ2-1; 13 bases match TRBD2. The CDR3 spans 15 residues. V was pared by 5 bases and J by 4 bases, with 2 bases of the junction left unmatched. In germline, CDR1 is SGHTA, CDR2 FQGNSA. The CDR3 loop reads CASSQGLAGYNEQFF. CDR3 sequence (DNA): TGTGCCAGCAGCCAGGGACTAGCGGGATACAATGAGCAGTTCTTC.

Here the CDR3 DNA reads TGCAGCGCAACCCGGGACAGGGTATCCACCGGGGAGCTGTTTTTT. As protein: CSATRDRVSTGELFF. This chain connects TRBV29-1 to TRBJ2-2; 9 bases are shared with TRBD1. Germline trimming cut 7 bases from V and 4 bases from J; bases unmatched to any gene: 10. The CDR3 spans 15 residues. Germline V gene lookup returns CDR1 SQVTM and CDR2 ANQGSEA.

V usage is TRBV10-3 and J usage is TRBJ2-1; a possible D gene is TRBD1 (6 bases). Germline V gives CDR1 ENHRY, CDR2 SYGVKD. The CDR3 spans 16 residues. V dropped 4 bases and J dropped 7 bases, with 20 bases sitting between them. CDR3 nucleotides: TGTGCCATCAGTGCCAGACAGGATGGGGTGGGGAATGAGCAGTTCTTC. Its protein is CAISARQDGVGNEQFF.